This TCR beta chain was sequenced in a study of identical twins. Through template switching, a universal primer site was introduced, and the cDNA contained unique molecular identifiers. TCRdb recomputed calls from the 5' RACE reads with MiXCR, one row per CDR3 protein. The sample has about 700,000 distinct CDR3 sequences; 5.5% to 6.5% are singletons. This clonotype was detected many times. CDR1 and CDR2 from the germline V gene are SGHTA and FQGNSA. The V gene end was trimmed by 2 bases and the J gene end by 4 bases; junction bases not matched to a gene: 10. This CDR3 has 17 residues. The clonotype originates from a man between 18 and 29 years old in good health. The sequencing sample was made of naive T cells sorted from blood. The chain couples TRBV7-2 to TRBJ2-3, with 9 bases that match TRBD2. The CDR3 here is CASSLIVASGISDTQYF. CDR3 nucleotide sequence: TGTGCCAGCAGCTTAATCGTGGCTAGCGGGATATCAGATACGCAGTATTTT. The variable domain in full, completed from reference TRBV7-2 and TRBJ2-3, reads GAGVSQSPSNKVTEKGKDVELRCDPISGHTALYWYRQSLGQGLEFLIYFQGNSAPDKSGLPSDRFSAERTGGSVSTLTIQRTQQEDSAVYLCASSLIVASGISDTQYFGPGTRLTVL.